Listed below are T cell receptor beta chains from one sample, sequenced in a study of cytomegalovirus exposure and HLA in healthy donors. Clones were sequenced by immunoSEQ multiplex PCR, and TCRdb holds only the in-frame ones, with some missing. The data hold 100,000 or so clones, with more than 80% observed a single time. Sample: PBMCs. Receptors were obtained from a man in his thirties or forties in good health and CMV-seronegative. Each CDR3 is given with its conserved first and last residue. D genes are given only for firm matches. Expanded clones are given a class, and other clones once, few, many or no size at all.

j_call,v_call,d_call,clone_size,cdr3_aa,cdr3_nt
TRBJ1-1,TRBV29-1,TRBD1,-,CSVPRGFFGAFF,TGCAGCGTCCCCAGGGGGTTCTTTGGAGCTTTCTTT
TRBJ2-7,TRBV6-1,-,-,CASSVEDSYEQYF,TGTGCCAGCAGTGTAGAAGATTCCTACGAGCAGTACTTC
TRBJ1-4,TRBV4-1,-,-,CASSQRTEEKLFF,TGCGCCAGCAGCCAACGGACAGAGGAAAAACTGTTTTTT
TRBJ2-3,TRBV18,TRBD2,-,CASSGVTSGSLRADTQYF,TGTGCCAGCTCAGGCGTGACTAGCGGGAGTCTCCGGGCAGATACGCAGTATTTT
TRBJ2-1,TRBV6-5,-,-,CASSYDKSSYNEQFF,TGTGCCAGCAGTTACGACAAGAGCTCCTACAATGAGCAGTTCTTC
TRBJ1-2,TRBV5-8,-,-,CASSFDRSYGYTF,TGTGCCAGCAGCTTCGACAGGTCCTATGGCTACACCTTC
TRBJ2-3,TRBV18,-,-,CASSPSPGTVDTQYF,TGTGCCAGCTCACCAAGCCCCGGGACTGTCGATACGCAGTATTTT
TRBJ2-1,TRBV5-1,-,-,CASSSRDTILSYNEQFF,TGCGCCAGCAGCTCCCGGGACACGATACTCTCCTACAATGAGCAGTTCTTC
TRBJ1-2,TRBV5-1,TRBD1,-,CASNIQPGQGAQGYTF,TGCGCCAGCAACATCCAGCCGGGACAGGGGGCTCAAGGCTACACCTTC
TRBJ2-5,TRBV7-8,TRBD1,-,CASSDRDRGRSIQETQYF,TGTGCCAGCAGCGACCGGGACAGGGGGCGTTCTATCCAAGAGACCCAGTACTTC
TRBJ2-5,TRBV20-1,-,-,CSARQGETQYF,TGCAGTGCTAGACAGGGTGAGACCCAGTACTTC
TRBJ1-1,TRBV6-1,TRBD1,-,CASSEVRTGVTEAFF,TGTGCCAGCAGTGAAGTACGGACAGGGGTTACTGAAGCTTTCTTT
TRBJ2-1,TRBV29-1,-,-,CSVETRRGYNEQFF,TGCAGCGTTGAAACTAGGAGAGGATACAATGAGCAGTTCTTC
TRBJ1-3,TRBV4-1,TRBD1,-,CASSQEGSGTGIFRGNTIYF,TGCGCCAGCAGCCAAGAAGGGTCGGGGACAGGGATATTTCGTGGAAACACCATATATTTT
TRBJ2-1,TRBV27,-,-,CASSLLGGSYNEQFF,TGTGCCAGCAGTTTACTCGGAGGCTCCTACAATGAGCAGTTCTTC
TRBJ2-3,TRBV10-1,-,-,CASSKLRGNTQYF,TGCGCCAGCAGTAAACTCAGGGGAAATACGCAGTATTTT
TRBJ2-1,TRBV7-9,TRBD2,-,CASRDTGTRSFDEQFF,TGTGCCAGCAGGGATACCGGGACTAGAAGTTTTGATGAGCAGTTCTTC
TRBJ2-7,TRBV6-6,-,-,CASSYSVRGYEQYF,TGTGCCAGCAGTTACTCCGTCAGGGGCTACGAGCAGTACTTC
TRBJ1-1,TRBV5-6,-,-,CASSTGNTEAFF,TGTGCCAGCAGTACCGGGAACACTGAAGCTTTCTTT
TRBJ1-3,TRBV5-4,TRBD1,-,CASSSTGAGNTIYF,TGTGCCAGCAGCTCCACAGGGGCTGGAAACACCATATATTTT
TRBJ2-3,TRBV30,TRBD2,-,CAWIGLAGGPKPDTQYF,TGTGCCTGGATCGGACTAGCGGGAGGGCCGAAGCCAGATACGCAGTATTTT
TRBJ2-1,TRBV6-1,-,-,CASRSDEQFF,TGTGCCAGCAGATCGGATGAGCAGTTCTTC
TRBJ2-7,TRBV30,TRBD2,-,CAWGPGGSDLGYEQYF,TGTGCCTGGGGCCCGGGCGGGAGCGACCTCGGGTACGAGCAGTACTTC
TRBJ1-1,TRBV28,TRBD1,-,CASQGGTGSATEAFF,TGTGCCAGCCAGGGTGGGACAGGGTCGGCCACTGAAGCTTTCTTT
TRBJ1-4,TRBV18,-,-,CASSPAGVLIPTTEKLFF,TGTGCCAGCTCACCAGCGGGGGTCCTTATCCCCACTACTGAAAAACTGTTTTTT
TRBJ2-1,TRBV15,-,-,CATSKRDIAFNEQFF,TGTGCCACCAGCAAAAGGGACATAGCTTTCAATGAGCAGTTCTTC
TRBJ2-1,TRBV18,TRBD1,-,CASSPGQGIRHNEQFF,TGTGCCAGCTCACCAGGACAGGGTATTAGACACAATGAGCAGTTCTTC
TRBJ1-1,TRBV4-1,TRBD1,-,CASSQVVPGGEAFF,TGCGCCAGCAGCCAAGTTGTTCCAGGGGGTGAAGCTTTCTTT
TRBJ1-1,TRBV7-6,TRBD1,-,CASSLSEGALAFF,TGTGCCAGCAGCTTATCCGAGGGGGCCCTAGCTTTCTTT
TRBJ1-5,TRBV27,TRBD1,-,CASSQQGSNQPQHF,TGTGCCAGCAGTCAACAGGGGTCCAATCAGCCCCAGCATTTT
TRBJ1-4,TRBV10-3,TRBD1,-,CAIRSNPGTGNEKLFF,TGTGCCATCAGGTCTAACCCCGGGACAGGGAATGAAAAACTGTTTTTT
TRBJ2-5,TRBV7-9,-,-,CASSHSQTQYF,TGTGCCAGCAGCCATAGTCAGACCCAGTACTTC
TRBJ1-1,TRBV7-9,-,-,CASSYPQGRGNTEAFF,TGTGCCAGCAGCTACCCGCAGGGGAGGGGGAACACTGAAGCTTTCTTT
TRBJ2-7,TRBV5-1,TRBD2,-,CASRTSGLDEQYF,TGCGCCAGCCGGACTAGCGGGCTTGACGAGCAGTACTTC
TRBJ2-3,TRBV6-5,TRBD2,-,CASSVSREADTQYF,TGTGCCAGCAGTGTCTCCCGGGAGGCAGATACGCAGTATTTT
TRBJ2-7,TRBV5-1,TRBD2,-,CASTPGLAFSYEQYF,TGCGCCAGCACACCGGGACTAGCGTTTTCCTACGAGCAGTACTTC
TRBJ2-7,TRBV7-9,TRBD2,once,CASTPPRGSYEQYF,TGTGCCAGCACCCCCCCGCGGGGGAGCTACGAGCAGTACTTC
TRBJ2-7,TRBV5-4,TRBD2,-,CASSNRGGGASKQYF,TGTGCCAGCAGCAATCGTGGGGGAGGGGCTTCTAAGCAGTACTTC
TRBJ2-1,TRBV2,-,-,CASSEVSRVWNEQFF,TGTGCCAGCAGTGAAGTGTCCAGGGTATGGAATGAGCAGTTCTTC
TRBJ2-7,TRBV6-5,TRBD1,once,CASSYVGTGDYEQYF,TGTGCCAGCAGTTACGTAGGGACAGGGGACTACGAGCAGTACTTC
TRBJ2-5,TRBV9,-,-,CASSVAETILLETQYF,TGTGCCAGCAGCGTAGCTGAGACAATATTACTAGAGACCCAGTACTTC
TRBJ2-5,TRBV4-1,-,-,CASSRGIGLQETQYF,TGCGCCAGCAGCCGAGGGATCGGCTTACAAGAGACCCAGTACTTC
TRBJ1-5,TRBV2,TRBD1,-,CASSRQMTGGQPQHF,TGTGCCAGCAGCCGACAAATGACAGGGGGCCAGCCCCAGCATTTT
TRBJ1-1,TRBV5-1,-,-,CASSSDEGGFRAEAFF,TGCGCCAGCAGCTCGGACGAAGGGGGATTTAGGGCTGAAGCTTTCTTT
TRBJ1-1,TRBV29-1,TRBD1,-,CSALDRDTEAFF,TGCAGCGCACTCGACAGGGACACTGAAGCTTTCTTT
TRBJ2-7,TRBV29-1,TRBD1,-,CSVDRQGQPYEQYF,TGCAGCGTCGATCGACAGGGCCAACCCTACGAGCAGTACTTC
TRBJ2-7,TRBV5-1,-,few,CASSFEGSSYEQYF,TGCGCCAGCAGCTTCGAGGGAAGCTCCTACGAGCAGTACTTC
TRBJ1-2,TRBV7-3,-,-,CASSQGGAGVYGYTF,TGTGCCAGCAGCCAAGGGGGGGCAGGAGTCTATGGCTACACCTTC
TRBJ1-2,TRBV6-5,TRBD1,-,CASRTRQGAVGYTF,TGTGCCAGCAGAACCCGACAGGGGGCAGTTGGCTACACCTTC
TRBJ1-3,TRBV5-1,-,-,CASSFRNTIYF,TGCGCCAGCAGCTTCAGAAACACCATATATTTT
TRBJ1-6,TRBV2,TRBD1,-,CATLDRGNSPLHF,TGTGCCACCCTCGACAGGGGAAATTCACCCCTCCACTTT
TRBJ2-1,TRBV7-3,TRBD1,-,CASSPGQVTDEQFF,TGTGCCAGCAGCCCAGGACAGGTTACCGATGAGCAGTTCTTC
TRBJ2-2,TRBV9,TRBD1,-,CASRPTGTANTGELFF,TGTGCCAGCAGACCGACCGGGACAGCGAACACCGGGGAGCTGTTTTTT
TRBJ2-5,TRBV2,-,-,CASRDRPRDTKIGTQYF,TGTGCCAGCCGCGATCGTCCGCGGGATACTAAGATTGGGACCCAGTACTTC
TRBJ2-5,TRBV5-1,-,-,CASSFGGQPGETQYF,TGCGCCAGCAGCTTCGGAGGGCAGCCGGGGGAGACCCAGTACTTC
TRBJ1-1,TRBV29-1,-,-,CSALRGGTEAFF,TGCAGCGCACTGCGCGGGGGCACTGAAGCTTTCTTT
TRBJ2-6,TRBV7-9,-,-,CASSRQASGANVLTF,TGTGCCAGCAGCCGTCAGGCCTCTGGGGCCAACGTCCTGACTTTC
TRBJ1-4,TRBV28,-,-,CASSPDRRTTNEKLFF,TGTGCCAGCAGTCCCGACAGGAGAACAACTAATGAAAAACTGTTTTTT
TRBJ2-1,TRBV18,TRBD1,-,CASSPPPGGHNEQFF,TGTGCCAGCTCACCACCGCCAGGGGGCCACAATGAGCAGTTCTTC